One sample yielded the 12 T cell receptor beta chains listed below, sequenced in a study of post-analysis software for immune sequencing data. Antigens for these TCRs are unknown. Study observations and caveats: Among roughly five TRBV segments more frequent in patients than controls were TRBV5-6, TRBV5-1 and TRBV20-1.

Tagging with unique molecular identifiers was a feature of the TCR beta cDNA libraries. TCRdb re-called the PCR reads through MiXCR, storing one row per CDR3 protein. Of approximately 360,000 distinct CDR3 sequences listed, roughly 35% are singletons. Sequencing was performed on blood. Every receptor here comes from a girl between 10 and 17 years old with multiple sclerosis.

For the CDR3, the DNA is TGTGCCAGCAGTTCGGTCGGCTGGGGGGTTTATAATTCACCCCTCCACTTT. It yields the protein CASSSVGWGVYNSPLHF. The gene calls are TRBV27 and TRBJ1-6; the D gene is possibly TRBD1 (5 bases). Looked up from germline, CDR1 is MNHEY and CDR2 is SMNVEV (reference sequence). Trimming took 4 bases from V and 4 from J, leaving 17 bases between them. The length of the CDR3 is 17 residues.

CDR3 DNA: TGTGCCAGCAGCCACGACAGGGATTCCTACGAGCAGTACTTC. Translating it yields CASSHDRDSYEQYF. The chain joins TRBV7-8 to TRBJ2-7; 7 nucleotides align to TRBD1. Germline loops: CDR1 SGHVS, CDR2 FQNEAQ. Trimming took 5 bases from V and 1 from J; bases not matched to a gene: 5. The CDR3 is 14 residues long.

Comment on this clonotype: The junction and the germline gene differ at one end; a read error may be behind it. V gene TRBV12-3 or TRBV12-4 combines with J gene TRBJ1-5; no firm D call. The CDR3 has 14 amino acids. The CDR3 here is CASSPDGSNQPQHF. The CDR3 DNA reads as TGTGCCAGCAGTCCGGACGGAAGCAACCAGCCCCAGCATTTT.

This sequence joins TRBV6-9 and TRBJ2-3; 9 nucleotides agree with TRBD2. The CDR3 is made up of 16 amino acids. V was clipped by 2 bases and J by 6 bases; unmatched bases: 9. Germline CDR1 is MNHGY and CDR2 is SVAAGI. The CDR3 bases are TGTGCCAGCAGTTATCTCTTTGGCGGGGGGGCGGATACGCAGTATTTT. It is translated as CASSYLFGGGADTQYF.

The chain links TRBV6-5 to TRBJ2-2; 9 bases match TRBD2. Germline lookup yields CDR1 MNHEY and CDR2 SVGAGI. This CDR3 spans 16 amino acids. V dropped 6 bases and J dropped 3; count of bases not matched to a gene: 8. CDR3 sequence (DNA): TGTGCCAGCAGCCACGGGCGGGGGGGCTACACCGGGGAGCTGTTTTTT. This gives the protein CASSHGRGGYTGELFF.

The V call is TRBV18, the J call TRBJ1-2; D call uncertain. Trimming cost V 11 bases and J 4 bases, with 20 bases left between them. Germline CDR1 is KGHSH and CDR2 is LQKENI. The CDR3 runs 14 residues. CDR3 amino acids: CAATLEPRVYGYTF. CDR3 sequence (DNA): TGTGCCGCAACCCTAGAACCCAGAGTCTATGGCTACACCTTC.

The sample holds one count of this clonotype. The CDR3 sequence is CASSLGTPRLDTQYF. DNA of the CDR3: TGTGCCAGCAGCTTAGGGACCCCGAGGCTAGATACGCAGTATTTT. The chain carries TRBV7-2 and TRBJ2-3; D unresolved. Trimming took off 1 base at V and 5 bases at J, with 13 bases between the two ends. Germline V CDR1 and CDR2: SGHTA, FQGNSA. This CDR3 is built from 15 residues.

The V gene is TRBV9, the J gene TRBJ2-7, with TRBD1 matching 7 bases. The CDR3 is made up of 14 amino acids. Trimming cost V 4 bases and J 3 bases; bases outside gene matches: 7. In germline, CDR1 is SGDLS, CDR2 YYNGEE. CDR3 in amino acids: CASSSGQRLYEQYF. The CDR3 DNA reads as TGTGCCAGCAGCTCGGGACAGAGACTCTACGAGCAGTACTTC.

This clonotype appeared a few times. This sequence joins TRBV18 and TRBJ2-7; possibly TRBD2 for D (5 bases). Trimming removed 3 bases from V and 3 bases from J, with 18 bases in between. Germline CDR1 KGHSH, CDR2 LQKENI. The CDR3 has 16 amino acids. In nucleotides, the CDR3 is TGTGCCAGCTCACCTACGCGGGTGGGAGAAAACTACGAGCAGTACTTC. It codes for CASSPTRVGENYEQYF.

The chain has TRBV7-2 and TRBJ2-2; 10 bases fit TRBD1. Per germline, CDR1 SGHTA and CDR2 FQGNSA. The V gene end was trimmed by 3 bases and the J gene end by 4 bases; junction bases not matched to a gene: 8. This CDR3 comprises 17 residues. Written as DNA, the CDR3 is TGTGCCAGCAGCTTTGGGCCGGGACAGGGGCCCACCGGGGAGCTGTTTTTT. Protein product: CASSFGPGQGPTGELFF.

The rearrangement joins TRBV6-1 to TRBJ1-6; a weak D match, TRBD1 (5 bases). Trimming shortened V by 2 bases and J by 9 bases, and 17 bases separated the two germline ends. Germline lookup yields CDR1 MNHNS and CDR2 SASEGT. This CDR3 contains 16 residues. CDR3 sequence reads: CASSETPWGKGSPLHF. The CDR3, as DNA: TGTGCCAGCAGTGAAACCCCGTGGGGGAAGGGTTCACCCCTCCACTTT.

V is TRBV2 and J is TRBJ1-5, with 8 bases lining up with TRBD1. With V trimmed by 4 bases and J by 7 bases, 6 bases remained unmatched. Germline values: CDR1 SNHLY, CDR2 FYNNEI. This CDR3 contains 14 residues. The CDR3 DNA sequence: TGTGCCAGCAGTGCCGGACAGGGAGGCCAGCCCCAGCATTTT. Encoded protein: CASSAGQGGQPQHF. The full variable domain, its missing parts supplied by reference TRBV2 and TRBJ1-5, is EPEVTQTPSHQVTQMGQEVILRCVPISNHLYFYWYRQILGQKVEFLVSFYNNEISEKSEIFDDQFSVERPDGSNFTLKIRSTKLEDSAMYFCASSAGQGGQPQHFGDGTRLSIL.